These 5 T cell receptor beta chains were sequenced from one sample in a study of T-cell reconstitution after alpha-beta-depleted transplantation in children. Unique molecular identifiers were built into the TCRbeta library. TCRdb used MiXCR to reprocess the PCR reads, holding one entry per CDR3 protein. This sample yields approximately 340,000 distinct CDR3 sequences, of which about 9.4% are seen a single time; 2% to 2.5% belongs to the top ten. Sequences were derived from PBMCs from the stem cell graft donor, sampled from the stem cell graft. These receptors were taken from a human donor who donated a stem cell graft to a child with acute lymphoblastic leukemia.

CDR3 nucleotides: TGTGCCAGCAGCGTAATGCAACAGGGAGCCGGAAACACCATATATTTT. It is translated as CASSVMQQGAGNTIYF. This chain links TRBV9 with TRBJ1-3; the D gene is possibly TRBD1 (6 bases). Germline CDR1 SGDLS, CDR2 YYNGEE. V dropped 1 base and J dropped 4 bases, with 15 bases sitting between them. The CDR3 spans 16 residues.

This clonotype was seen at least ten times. CDR3 DNA sequence: TGCGCCAGCAGCTTGGACCCTTCCTACGAGCAGTACTTC. It specifies CASSLDPSYEQYF. The chain carries TRBV5-1 and TRBJ2-7; unclear D gene. There are 13 residues in the CDR3. V was shortened by 0 bases and J by 1 base, with 5 bases between the two germline ends. CDR1 is SGHRS and CDR2 is YFSETQ in the germline V gene.

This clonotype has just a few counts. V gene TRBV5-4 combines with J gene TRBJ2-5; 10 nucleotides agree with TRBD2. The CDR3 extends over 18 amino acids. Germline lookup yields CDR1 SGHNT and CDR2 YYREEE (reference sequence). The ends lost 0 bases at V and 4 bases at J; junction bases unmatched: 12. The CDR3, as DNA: TGTGCCAGCAGCTTGGAGGTTCTAGCGGGAGTCATGTTAGAGACCCAGTACTTC. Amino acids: CASSLEVLAGVMLETQYF.

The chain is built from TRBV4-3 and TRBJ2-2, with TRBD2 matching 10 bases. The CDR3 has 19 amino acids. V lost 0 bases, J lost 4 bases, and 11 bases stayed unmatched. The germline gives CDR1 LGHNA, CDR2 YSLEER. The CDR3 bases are TGCGCCAGCAGCCAAGATTGGTTTGGACTAGCGGATCTCACCGGGGAGCTGTTTTTT. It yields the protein CASSQDWFGLADLTGELFF.

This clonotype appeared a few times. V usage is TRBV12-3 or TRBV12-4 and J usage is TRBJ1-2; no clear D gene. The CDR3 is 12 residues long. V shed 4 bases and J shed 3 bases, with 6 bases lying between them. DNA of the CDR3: TGTGCCAGCAGTTCAATTTACTATGGCTACACCTTC. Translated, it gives CASSSIYYGYTF.